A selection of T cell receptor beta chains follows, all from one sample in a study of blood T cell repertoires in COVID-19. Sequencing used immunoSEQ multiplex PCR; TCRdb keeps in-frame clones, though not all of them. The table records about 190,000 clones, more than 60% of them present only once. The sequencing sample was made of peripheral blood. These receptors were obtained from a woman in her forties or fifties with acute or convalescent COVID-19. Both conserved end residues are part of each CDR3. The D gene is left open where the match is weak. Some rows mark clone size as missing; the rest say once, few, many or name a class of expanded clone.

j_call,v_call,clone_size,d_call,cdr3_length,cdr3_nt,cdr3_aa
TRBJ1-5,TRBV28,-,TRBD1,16,TGTGCCAGCAGTCCTCTCCGAGGGACAGGGACGAGGCCCCAGCATTTT,CASSPLRGTGTRPQHF
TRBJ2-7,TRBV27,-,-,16,TGTGCCAGCAGTCCGACCTCACGGGGGAGATCCTACGAGCAGTACTTC,CASSPTSRGRSYEQYF
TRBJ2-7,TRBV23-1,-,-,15,TGCGCCAGCCCCCCACCGGGGGAGGTTTCCTACGAGCAGTACTTC,CASPPPGEVSYEQYF
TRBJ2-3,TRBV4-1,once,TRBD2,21,TGCGCCAGCAGCCAAGATGCCCCTCTAAGCGGGAGAATCCTCAGCACAGATACGCAGTATTTT,CASSQDAPLSGRILSTDTQYF
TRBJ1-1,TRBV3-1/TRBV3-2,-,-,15,TGTGCCAGCAGCCAAGTAGGGGCCGTTAACACTGAAGCTTTCTTT,CASSQVGAVNTEAFF
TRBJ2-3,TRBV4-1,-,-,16,TGCGCCAGCAGCCCTGGGGGGACTCCACTCACAGATACGCAGTATTTT,CASSPGGTPLTDTQYF
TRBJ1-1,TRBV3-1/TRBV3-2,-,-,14,TGTGCTAGCAGCCCAAGAACAGGGAAGACTGAAGCTTTCTTT,CASSPRTGKTEAFF
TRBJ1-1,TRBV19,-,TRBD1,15,TGTGCCAGTAGTATTTCAGGGGGACTGAACACTGAAGCTTTCTTT,CASSISGGLNTEAFF
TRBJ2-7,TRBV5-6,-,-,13,TGTGCCAGCAGCTTAAGTGGCCCCTACGAGCAGTACTTC,CASSLSGPYEQYF
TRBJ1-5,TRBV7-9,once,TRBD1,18,TGTGCCAGCAGGGCCCCGGGACAGGGAGAGGATAGCAATCAGCCCCAGCATTTT,CASRAPGQGEDSNQPQHF
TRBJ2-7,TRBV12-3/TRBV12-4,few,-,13,TGTGCCAGCAGCCAAGGACAGCATTACGAGCAGTACTTC,CASSQGQHYEQYF
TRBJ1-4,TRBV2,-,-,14,TGTGCCAGCAGGGCACTTATCTCGGGAGAAAAACTGTTTTTT,CASRALISGEKLFF
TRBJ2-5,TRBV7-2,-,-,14,TGTGCCAGCAGCCCGAATGCGGGCGAAGAGACCCAGTACTTC,CASSPNAGEETQYF
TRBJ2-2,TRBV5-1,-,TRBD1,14,TGCGCCAGCAGCTTAGGACAGGGGACCGGGGAGCTGTTTTTT,CASSLGQGTGELFF
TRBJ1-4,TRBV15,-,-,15,TGTGCCACCAGCACTCTGAAGGGGCCAAGTGAAAAACTGTTTTTT,CATSTLKGPSEKLFF
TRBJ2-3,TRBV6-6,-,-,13,TGTGCCAGCAGTCAGATGGAGACAGATACGCAGTATTTT,CASSQMETDTQYF
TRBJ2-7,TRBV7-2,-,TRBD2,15,TGTGCCAGCAGCTTCATCACTAGCGGGAGCTACGAGCAGTACTTC,CASSFITSGSYEQYF
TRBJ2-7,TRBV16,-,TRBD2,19,TGTGCCAGCAGCCCCCGAGTAGCGGGGTCCCTACCCCGCTCCTACGAGCAGTACTTC,CASSPRVAGSLPRSYEQYF
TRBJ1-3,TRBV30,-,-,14,TGTGCCTGGAGTGAAGGCAGTACCGGGACAAGGGAATATTTT,CAWSEGSTGTREYF
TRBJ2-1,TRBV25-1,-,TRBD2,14,TGTGCCAGCAGTGACCAGCGGGGGCGCAATGAGCAGTTCTTC,CASSDQRGRNEQFF
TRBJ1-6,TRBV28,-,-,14,TGTGCCAGCACCTGGGGCACTAATAATTCACCCCTCCACTTT,CASTWGTNNSPLHF
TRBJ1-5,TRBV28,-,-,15,TGTGCCAGCAGTTTATCACGGCAGGGCGCTCAGCCCCAGCATTTT,CASSLSRQGAQPQHF
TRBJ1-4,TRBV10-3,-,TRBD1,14,TGTGCCATCAGCCTTGGACAGGAGAGGGAAAAACTGTTTTTT,CAISLGQEREKLFF
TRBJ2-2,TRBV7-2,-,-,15,TGTGCCAGCAGCCCCTTCCACGGGAGCCACGGGGAGCTGTTTTTT,CASSPFHGSHGELFF
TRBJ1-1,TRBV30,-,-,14,TGTGCCTGGACCCTCGGGGGGCCGAGCACTGAAGCTTTCTTT,CAWTLGGPSTEAFF
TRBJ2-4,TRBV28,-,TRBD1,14,TGTGCCAGCAGTTTCGACAGGGACAAAAACATTCAGTACTTC,CASSFDRDKNIQYF
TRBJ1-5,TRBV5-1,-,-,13,TGCGCCAGCAGCTACGGGGAGAATCAGCCCCAGCATTTT,CASSYGENQPQHF
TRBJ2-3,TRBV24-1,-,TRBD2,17,TGTGCCACCAGTGATTTGCCGACTAGCGGGATTACAGATACGCAGTATTTT,CATSDLPTSGITDTQYF
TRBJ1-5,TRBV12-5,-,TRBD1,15,TGTGCTAGTGGTTTGGGACAGGGGAACGGTCAGCCCCAGCATTTT,CASGLGQGNGQPQHF
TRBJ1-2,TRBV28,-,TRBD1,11,TGTGCCAGCAGTATGACAGGGGGCTACACCTTC,CASSMTGGYTF
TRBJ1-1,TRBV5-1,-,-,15,TGCGCCAGCAGCTTGGTGGTAGGAGGGGACACTGAAGCTTTCTTT,CASSLVVGGDTEAFF
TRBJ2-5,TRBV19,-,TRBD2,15,TGTGCCAGTAGTGTTAGCGGGAGGCGGATAGAGACCCAGTACTTC,CASSVSGRRIETQYF
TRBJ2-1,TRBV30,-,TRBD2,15,TGTGCCTGGAGTCGAGAAGTTGCGGGAGGTTCCGTTCAGTTCTTC,CAWSREVAGGSVQFF
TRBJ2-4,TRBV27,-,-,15,TGTGCCAGCAGTTTATGGGGGACTGCCAAAAACATTCAGTACTTC,CASSLWGTAKNIQYF
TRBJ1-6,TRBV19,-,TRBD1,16,TGTGCCAGTAGTAAAACAGGGGGAGTTGAAAATTCACCCCTCCACTTT,CASSKTGGVENSPLHF
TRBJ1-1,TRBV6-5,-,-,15,TGTGCCAGCTTCTTAACAGGGATGGTCAACACTGAAGCTTTCTTT,CASFLTGMVNTEAFF
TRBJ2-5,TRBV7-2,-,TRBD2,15,TGTGCCAGCAGCCAGGGACTAGCGGGAGGGGCGTCCCAGTACTTC,CASSQGLAGGASQYF
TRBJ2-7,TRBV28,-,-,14,TGTGCCAGCAGTAGGACAGCGGACTCCTACGAGCAGTACTTC,CASSRTADSYEQYF
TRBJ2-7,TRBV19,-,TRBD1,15,TGTGCCAGTAGTGACCCGGGACAGGGATGGTACGAGCAGTACTTC,CASSDPGQGWYEQYF
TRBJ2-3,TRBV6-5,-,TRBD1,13,TGTGCCAGCAGTCCAACGACAGGGAATACGCAGTATTTT,CASSPTTGNTQYF
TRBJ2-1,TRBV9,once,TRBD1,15,TGTGCCAGCAGCGTGGGGGGACAGGTTTACAATGAGCAGTTCTTC,CASSVGGQVYNEQFF
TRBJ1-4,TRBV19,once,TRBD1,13,TGTGCCAGTACCATGGGGCAGGGGGCAAAACTGTTTTTT,CASTMGQGAKLFF
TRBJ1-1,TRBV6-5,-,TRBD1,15,TGTGCCAGCAGTCCACAGGGACAGATGAACACTGAAGCTTTCTTT,CASSPQGQMNTEAFF
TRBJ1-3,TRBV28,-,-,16,TGTGCCAGCAGTTTCCTAACGACAGTTGCTGGAAACACCATATATTTT,CASSFLTTVAGNTIYF
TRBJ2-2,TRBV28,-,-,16,TGTGCCAGCACCGTACCGGGCAGGGTAAATTCCGGGGAGCTGTTTTTT,CASTVPGRVNSGELFF
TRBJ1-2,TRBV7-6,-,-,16,TGTGCCAGCAGCTTAGAGGGGCCGGGACTGGGCTATGGCTACACCTTC,CASSLEGPGLGYGYTF
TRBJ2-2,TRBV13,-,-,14,TGTGCCAGCAGACAGGGTGGGAACACCGGGGAGCTGTTTTTT,CASRQGGNTGELFF
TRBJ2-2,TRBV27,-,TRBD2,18,TGTGCCAGCACCTCCGGGACTAGCGGGAGAGGTAGCACCGGGGAGCTGTTTTTT,CASTSGTSGRGSTGELFF
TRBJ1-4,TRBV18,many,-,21,TGTGCCAGCTCACCATCGGGGGGACCTGGAAGAAGGAAGGGCCAATTCGGAAAACTGTTTTTT,CASSPSGGPGRRKGQFGKLFF
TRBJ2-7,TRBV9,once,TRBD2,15,TGTGCCAGCAGTATCGGGGGGTTGAGCTCCTACGAGCAGTACTTC,CASSIGGLSSYEQYF
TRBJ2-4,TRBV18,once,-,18,TGTGCCAGCTCACCATTTGGGGCTGCACAACTAGCCAAAAACATTCAGTACTTC,CASSPFGAAQLAKNIQYF
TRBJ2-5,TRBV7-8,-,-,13,TGTGCCAGCAGCCCGGGACATAAAGAGACCCAGTACTTC,CASSPGHKETQYF
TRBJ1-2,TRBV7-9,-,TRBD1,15,TGTGCCAGCAGCTCGACAGGGGGCAAGGGCTATGGCTACACCTTC,CASSSTGGKGYGYTF
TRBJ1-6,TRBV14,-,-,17,TGTGCCAGCAGCCACCAATCTAGGGGGACGGGCAATTCACCCCTCCACTTT,CASSHQSRGTGNSPLHF
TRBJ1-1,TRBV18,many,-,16,TGTGCCAGCTCCTCGGATACCGCAGGCCTGAACACTGAAGCTTTCTTT,CASSSDTAGLNTEAFF